This TCR beta chain was recorded in a study of T cells after yellow fever vaccination. Study results and limitations: Subsequent to the booster, the majority of primary-vaccination clones reappeared (roughly 95% CD4, approximately 85% CD8). Faster peaking, at day 5 versus 15, marked a secondary response that was weaker.

Comments on this clonotype: Its antigen is as yet unknown.

Synthesis of TCR cDNA relied on 5'RACE template switching, which attached a universal primer site and UMIs. TCRdb used MiXCR to reprocess the 5' RACE reads, holding one entry per CDR3 protein. The table shows some 400,000 distinct CDR3 sequences, with under 7.5% occurring only once. From germline, CDR1 is MDHEN and CDR2 SYDVKM. J gave up 6 bases and V 5 bases, and 13 bases lay outside the gene matches. CDR3 length: 15 residues. The origin of this receptor is a man between 25 and 39 years old who received the YFV17D yellow fever vaccine. The V gene is TRBV28, the J gene TRBJ2-7, with TRBD2 matching over 7 bases. Sequencing was performed on PBMCs, taken 5 days after the yellow fever booster vaccination. The CDR3 is CASSPPGGFKGEQYF. The CDR3 DNA reads as TGTGCCAGCAGTCCACCCGGGGGGTTTAAGGGCGAGCAGTACTTC. The full variable domain, with the rest looked up from reference TRBV28 and TRBJ2-7, is DVKVTQSSRYLVKRTGEKVFLECVQDMDHENMFWYRQDPGLGLRLIYFSYDVKMKEKGDIPEGYSVSREKKERFSLILESASTNQTSMYLCASSPPGGFKGEQYFGPGTRLTVT.